This T cell receptor beta chain was retrieved from a study of blood T cell repertoires in COVID-19. In the study overall: Some COVID-19 samples were acute and others convalescent; all came from the United States, Italy and Spain. In each case, the material was cDNA or gDNA derived from T cells, B-cell-depleted T cells, or PBMCs.

Per the original data handling: Estimates of nucleated cell counts were drawn from the amplification of reference gene primers. The method was immunoSEQ multiplex PCR; TCRdb's version includes in-frame clones alone and lacks a portion of them. That table furnishes V, J and clone size, whereas the DNA furnished D and trimming. The sample includes 120,000 to 150,000 clones, around 80% of them seen just once. V shed 5 bases and J shed 3 bases, with 13 bases lying between them. The germline CDR1 and CDR2 sequences are SNHLY and FYNNEI. This CDR3 is 14 amino acids long. This receptor was obtained from a woman aged 45-65 years with acute or convalescent COVID-19. Specimen: peripheral blood. This sequence joins TRBV2 and TRBJ1-2; maybe TRBD1 (5 bases). CDR3 bases: TGTGCCAGCAGTCGGACAACACAGGACTATGGCTACACCTTC. Translating it yields CASSRTTQDYGYTF.